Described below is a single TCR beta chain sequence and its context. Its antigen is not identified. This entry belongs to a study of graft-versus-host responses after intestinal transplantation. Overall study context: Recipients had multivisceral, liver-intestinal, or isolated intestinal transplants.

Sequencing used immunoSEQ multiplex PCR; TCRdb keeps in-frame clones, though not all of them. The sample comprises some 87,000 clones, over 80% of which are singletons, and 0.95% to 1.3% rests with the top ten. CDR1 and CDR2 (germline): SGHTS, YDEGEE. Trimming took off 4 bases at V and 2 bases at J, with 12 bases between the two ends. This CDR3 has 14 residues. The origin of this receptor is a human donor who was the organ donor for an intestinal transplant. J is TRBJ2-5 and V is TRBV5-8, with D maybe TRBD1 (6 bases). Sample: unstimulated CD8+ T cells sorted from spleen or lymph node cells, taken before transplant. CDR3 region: CASSHGTPQETQYF. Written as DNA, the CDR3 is TGTGCCAGCAGCCACGGGACACCTCAAGAGACCCAGTACTTC.